This TCR beta chain is drawn from a study of blood T cell repertoires in COVID-19. About the research overall: The cDNA or gDNA used as material had been derived from T cells, B-cell-depleted T cells, or PBMCs.

Enrolled through a virtual design, the participants were between 18 and 89 years of age and came from roughly 22 US areas. Some clones are missing from TCRdb's copy, which holds only in-frame ones; the method was immunoSEQ multiplex PCR. The data hold a few hundred thousand clones, with 65% to 85% observed a single time. This sequence was found in a man in his thirties or forties with acute COVID-19. Material for sequencing was PBMCs or T cells enriched from blood (not recorded which).

CDR3 in DNA: TGTGCCAGTAGTATTCTCGCGGCAGGGGCAGGCTACACCTTC. It yields the protein CASSILAAGAGYTF. This chain connects TRBV19 to TRBJ1-2; TRBD1 is a possible D gene (6 bases). The CDR3 consists of 14 residues. Germline V CDR1 and CDR2: LNHDA, SQIVND (reference sequence). V was cut by 3 bases and J by 8 bases, with 16 bases left in between.